The entry below gives a single T cell receptor (beta chain) sequence along with its context. Germline lookup yields CDR1 WNHNN and CDR2 SYGVQD (reference sequence). The V gene lost 2 bases and the J gene lost 3 bases, with 5 bases spanning the gap. This CDR3 is 13 amino acids long. The sample comes from a study of T-cell reconstitution after alpha-beta-depleted transplantation in children. It was with unique molecular identifiers that the TCRbeta library was prepared. Via MiXCR, TCRdb re-called the PCR reads, giving one row per CDR3 protein. Among approximately 350,000 distinct CDR3 sequences listed, around a tenth were seen once.

V usage is TRBV10-1 and J usage is TRBJ1-5; D is uncertain. Sequences were derived from PBMCs from the stem cell graft donor, sampled from the stem cell graft. The clonotype originates from a human donor who donated a stem cell graft to a child with acute lymphoblastic leukemia. The CDR3 reads CASSEVINQPQHF. The CDR3 DNA reads as TGCGCCAGCAGTGAGGTAATCAATCAGCCCCAGCATTTT.